The 5 T cell receptor beta chains below come from one sample, sequenced in a study of cytomegalovirus exposure and HLA in healthy donors. The PCR had 60 Vbeta and 13 Jbeta primers. Clones were read by immunoSEQ multiplex PCR, and TCRdb kept only the in-frame ones, dropping some. The sample carries 100,000 to 120,000 clones, around 74% recorded once. Specimen: PBMCs. These receptors all come from a man between 40 and 49 years old in good health and CMV-seronegative.

This chain joins TRBV7-8 and TRBJ2-1, with D possibly TRBD1 on 5 matching bases. The CDR3 loop spans 15 amino acids. From germline, CDR1 is SGHVS and CDR2 FQNEAQ. The ends were cut back, 7 bases at V and 6 bases at J, with 19 bases in the middle. Here the CDR3 DNA reads TGTGCCAGCACCCCGAGCAGGGCGTTACGCAATGAGCAGTTCTTC. Protein sequence: CASTPSRALRNEQFF.

The V call is TRBV7-9, the J call TRBJ1-2; 10 nucleotides match TRBD1. In germline, CDR1 is SEHNR, CDR2 FQNEAQ (reference sequence). The CDR3 covers 15 residues. The trim removed 1 base at V and 3 bases at J, leaving 2 bases unmatched. The CDR3 sequence is CASSLETGGYYGYTF. The DNA for the CDR3 is TGTGCCAGCAGCTTAGAGACAGGGGGCTACTATGGCTACACCTTC.

The J gene is TRBJ2-5, the V gene TRBV5-1; TRBD1 matches at 8 bases. The CDR3 contains 14 residues. V gave up 3 bases and J gave up 8 bases; unmatched junction bases: 9. CDR1 is SGHRS and CDR2 is YFSETQ in the germline V gene. The CDR3 DNA is TGCGCCAGCAGCTCCCGGACAGGGTGGCGTACCCAGTACTTC. Its translation is CASSSRTGWRTQYF.

J is TRBJ2-3 and V is TRBV5-1; 10 positions agree with TRBD1. The trim removed 4 bases at V and 4 bases at J, leaving 3 bases unmatched. Germline values: CDR1 SGHRS, CDR2 YFSETQ. There are 14 residues in the CDR3. The CDR3, as DNA: TGCGCCAGCAGCGGCGGGACAGGGGCAGATACGCAGTATTTT. Translated, it gives CASSGGTGADTQYF.

This clone is a singleton in its sample. The chain is built from TRBV9 and TRBJ2-7, with 12 bases aligning to TRBD1. Trimming at V came to 3 bases and at J to 7 bases, leaving 8 bases not matched to a gene. CDR3 length: 15 residues. The germline V gene has CDR1 SGDLS and CDR2 YYNGEE. The CDR3 nucleotides are TGTGCCAGCAGCGCCACCGGGACAGGGGGCAGGGAGCAGTACTTC. Protein sequence: CASSATGTGGREQYF.